This paragraph reports one T cell receptor beta chain. It lacks a known antigen. No qualities accompany the bases; no much larger clone lies one base away. The entry originates in a study of shared clonotypes between healthy human individuals (dated by TCRdb to 2018 to 2021). About the full investigation: The cohort comprised a couple of women and a few men aged 18 to 49 years. For each donor, CD4 naive and CD4 memory were each run on three plates, CD8 naive on two plates, and CD8 memory on one plate. To estimate repertoire size and how much clonotypes are shared between individuals, the study performed deep sequencing of blood TCR repertoires from roughly five healthy adults. To increase sequencing depth and limit assay-specific biases, TCR repertoire library preparation and sequencing were carried out by different laboratories using diverse techniques. Between about 0.94 and 8.9 billion PBMCs per donor were obtained by leukapheresis. Findings and caveats that apply to the study as a whole: Incomplete sequencing was indicated by rarefaction of sorted-subset datasets, despite the large sequencing depth. Compared with non-shared clonotypes, the clonotypes found in all four sorted-subset donors had higher generation probabilities. Naive subsets generally had larger estimated clonotype richness than memory subsets. Pairwise subsampling led to the expectation that sequencing depth would affect the degree of clonotype sharing among donors. The small number of donors limited the genetic and exposure-history diversity represented. When a handful of donors were compared, the shared fraction of clonotypes was approximately 5% for naive CD4, about 4% for naive CD8, 2% to 2.5% for memory CD4, and less than 0.45% for memory CD8. Sampling was restricted to blood, and TCR repertoires in tissue are likely to differ from TCR repertoires in blood.

Using the deep immunoSEQ assay, TCR CDR3 regions were amplified from genomic DNA by multiplex PCR. Extracted genomic DNA from each cell subset was distributed evenly across all wells of several immunoSEQ 96-well plates, and each plate was treated as a replicate. For sorted subsets, each replicate PCR was loaded with about 200 ng genomic DNA, equivalent to 25,000 to 35,000 T cell genomes. Purified libraries were quantified with a Qubit 3.0 fluorometer, sized on a Bioanalyzer 2100, and re-quantified with the KAPA Library Quantification kit. Every immunoSEQ 96-well plate was sequenced on a dedicated single-read 150-cycle Illumina NextSeq 550 flow cell. In the paper's pipeline: Because only junctional sequences without quality scores were contained in the immunoSEQ output, filtering matching that applied to full-length reads could not be performed. Sequences were annotated with PyIR, a Python wrapper for IgBLAST v1.9, using IMGT germline references to assign V/J genes and CDR3. Reads with weak V/J assignments (E-value above 1e-6), missing CDR3, stop codons, out-of-frame junctions, or ambiguous translated residues were removed. V3J clonotypes were defined as sequences sharing an identical inferred V gene, J gene, and CDR3 amino acid sequence. To compute the percentage overlap between repertoires, the number of shared unique clonotypes was divided by the size of the smaller repertoire. Richness of each repertoire was evaluated using RTK rarefaction, the Chao1 estimator, and Recon v2.1 estimates of unobserved clonotypes. Generation probabilities were computed with OLGA for all TCRbeta clonotypes obtained by the gDNA method from several donors. This immuneACCESS table, as held by TCRdb, lists in-frame sequences with V and J called but not all clones. Of the missing ones, under half trace to an unresolved V gene in checked studies; the others have no known cause. That table supplies the V and J calls and clone size; D and trimming were determined from the DNA. Within this sample are about 980,000 clones, with approximately 80% of them counted one time only. The top ten clonotypes cover around 1.5% of the sample.

V sheds 0 bases and J sheds 7 bases, leaving 6 bases between their ends. According to the germline V gene, CDR1 reads SGHNT and CDR2 reads YENEEA. Inclusive of the bounding cysteine and phenylalanine, the CDR3 is 13 residues long. The CDR3 DNA has 39 bases and is translated from base 1. Donors were healthy HIV-negative adults with no recently reported acute infections or vaccinations. All donors were Caucasian adults living in Nashville, Tennessee, USA. Magnetic negative selection was used to enrich CD4+ T cells, after which naive cells were positively selected on CD45RA and the negative fraction became the memory subset. Blood was obtained by leukapheresis, after which PBMCs were separated by Ficoll-Histopaque density gradient centrifugation and cryopreserved in liquid nitrogen vapor phase. Analytical flow cytometry was used to check the purity and quantity of every magnetically sorted T cell population. Genomic DNA was isolated from every sorted fraction and measured by UV absorbance on a Nanodrop 2000c.

The specimen was memory CD4+ T cells sorted from blood. The sample's cell subset or site label, in plain terms: CD45RA-negative fraction. This receptor was obtained from a man in his late teens or twenties in good health. The chain uses TRBV11-3 and TRBJ2-2; no D gene is confidently identified. At the DNA level, the sequence is TGTGCCAGCAGCTTAGAAGGGATCGGGGAGCTGTTTTTT. Translated, this is CASSLEGIGELFF.